This TCR beta chain emerged from a study of shared clonotypes between healthy human individuals. Splitting the CD4+ cells yielded a CD45RA+ naive subset and a CD45RA-negative memory subset. Study conclusions and caveats: The generation probabilities recorded for non-shared clonotypes fell below those of clonotypes shared by all four donors.

The CDR3 is 17 amino acids. Germline lookup yields CDR1 MGHRA and CDR2 YSYEKL. With 1 base removed from V and 3 bases from J, the gap between germline ends came to 18 bases. In its sample, this clone was seen once. Its antigen is unidentified. Method: immunoSEQ multiplex PCR; TCRdb's copy keeps in-frame clones and lacks some. The repertoire holds about 2.3 million clones, with more than 80% as singletons. The origin of this receptor is a man aged 18 to 30 in good health. Some clones in this sample may be carry-over from other donors' samples. Sequencing was carried out using naive CD4+ T cells from PBMCs. Subset specified: CD45RA+ positively selected. The chain has TRBV4-1 and TRBJ1-1; D may be TRBD1 (6 bases). DNA for the CDR3: TGCGCCAGCAGCCAAGTCGGGCGGGGGCGCGGGGACACTGAAGCTTTCTTT. Encoded protein: CASSQVGRGRGDTEAFF.